This TCR beta chain was sequenced during a study of regulatory T cells in long-lasting Graves disease. Study details: Antithyroid drug intake by newly diagnosed Graves' patients had lasted under 3 months. Study results and limitations: Researchers examined only peripheral blood and not thyroid tissue.

This clonotype has a single count. Its antigen is unknown. CDR1 is LNHDA and CDR2 is SQIVND in the germline V gene (reference sequence). The CDR3 has 15 residues. V was shortened by 3 bases and J by 2 bases, with 11 bases between the two germline ends. Time point indicated: newly diagnosed GD, antithyroid drugs for less than 3 months. The TCR library was made from RNA extracted from PBMCs. The source of the patients was an endocrinology department in Xi'an, China. Construction of TCR beta libraries relied on iRepertoire HTBI primers and on Arm-PCR targeting CDR3 regions. Per the authors' pipeline: Around 59 TRBV and about 14 TRBJ segments were identified across samples. TCRdb reprocessed the multiplex PCR reads with MiXCR, giving one entry per CDR3 protein. Clone size and V and J calls follow TCRdb, not the original study. The sample consists of approximately 400,000 distinct CDR3 sequences, roughly 15% of them appearing once.

The chain links TRBV19 to TRBJ2-1, with D hard to call. This clonotype was sampled from a female donor with Graves disease. The sample was peripheral blood mononuclear cells (PBMCs), taken at new diagnosis, from a patient treated with antithyroid drugs. The CDR3 DNA reads TGTGCCAGTAGTATTGGCGTATCTCCCTACAATGAGCAGTTCTTC. As protein: CASSIGVSPYNEQFF.